These 31 T cell receptor beta chains were all obtained from the same sample, sequenced in a study of OX40 agonist ivuxolimab in advanced cancers. Clones were read by immunoSEQ multiplex PCR, and TCRdb kept only the in-frame ones, dropping some. The sample consists of tens of thousands of clones, roughly nine tenths of them appearing once. The sequencing here drew on CD4+ or CD8+ T cells sorted from blood, taken in a trial of the OX40 agonist ivuxolimab. These receptors all come from an adult with an advanced solid tumor such as melanoma, head and neck, liver or kidney cancer.

V gene TRBV28 combines with J gene TRBJ2-7, with a possible D match to TRBD1 (7 bases). Germline CDR1 is MDHEN and CDR2 is SYDVKM. CDR3 length: 15 residues. Trimming stripped 3 bases from V and 1 base from J, with 13 bases between. The chain's CDR3 is CASSFWRDSSYEQYF. Written as DNA, the CDR3 is TGTGCCAGCAGTTTTTGGAGGGACAGTTCCTACGAGCAGTACTTC.

The chain employs TRBV14 and TRBJ2-5; 8 positions match TRBD1. The CDR3 runs to 15 residues. V shed 2 bases, J shed 2 bases, and the junction held 4 bases outside the gene matches. Germline loops: CDR1 SGHDN, CDR2 FVKESK. Written as DNA, the CDR3 is TGTGCCAGCAGCCAAACCGGGACAGGTCAAGAGACCCAGTACTTC. It is translated as CASSQTGTGQETQYF.

The chain employs TRBV6-5 and TRBJ1-2; D remains ambiguous. Trimming took off 0 bases at V and 5 bases at J, with 13 bases between the two ends. Germline CDR1 is MNHEY and CDR2 is SVGAGI. This CDR3 comprises 15 residues. As DNA, the CDR3 is TGTGCCAGCAGTTACTCGCCCTTTGATCTATATGGCTACACCTTC. Residues: CASSYSPFDLYGYTF.

This chain's CDR3 is CASSRPGRNPYEQYF. The CDR3 bases are TGTGCCAGCAGTCGCCCGGGACGGAATCCCTACGAGCAGTACTTC. The genes are TRBV6-1 and TRBJ2-7; D could derive from TRBD1 or TRBD2 (5 bases each). Trimming took off 5 bases at V and 2 bases at J, with 16 bases between the two ends. Germline V gene sequence: CDR1 MNHNS, CDR2 SASEGT. The CDR3 consists of 15 residues.

This clone showed up just once. The CDR3 DNA follows: TGTGCCAGCAGCGAAGGTTGGGGGTCCACAGATACGCAGTATTTT. Its translation is CASSEGWGSTDTQYF. This sequence joins TRBV9 and TRBJ2-3; D may be TRBD1 or TRBD2 (5 bases each). This CDR3 has 15 amino acids. Trimming took off 3 bases at V and 2 bases at J, with 13 bases between the two ends. Germline CDR1 and CDR2: SGDLS and YYNGEE.

This chain connects TRBV5-1 to TRBJ2-7, with 9 positions matching TRBD2. CDR3 length: 13 amino acids. Germline V gene sequence: CDR1 SGHRS, CDR2 YFSETQ. After removal of 7 bases from V and 2 bases from J, the junction contained 4 bases not matched to a gene. The CDR3 reads CASRTSDTYEQYF. CDR3 bases: TGCGCCAGCCGGACTAGCGACACCTACGAGCAGTACTTC.

In this sample, this clone turned up once. This chain connects TRBV25-1 to TRBJ2-7; weak D call: TRBD1 (5 bases). The V and J ends lost 4 bases and 2 bases respectively, with 9 bases between them. The CDR3 length is 13 residues. From germline, CDR1 is MGHDK and CDR2 SYGVNS. CDR3 bases: TGTGCCAGCAGTGTACAGGAAGCCTACGAGCAGTACTTC. Translation: CASSVQEAYEQYF.

This chain joins TRBV2 and TRBJ1-1; the D is unclear. The CDR3 has 15 residues. Trimming left V 2 bases short and J 4 bases short, with 14 bases between. CDR1 and CDR2 from the germline V gene are SNHLY and FYNNEI. The DNA for the CDR3 is TGTGCCAGCAGTGAACCTGAAACTCTGACCACTGAAGCTTTCTTT. This translates into CASSEPETLTTEAFF.

V is TRBV4-3 and J is TRBJ1-2; no firm D call. The CDR3 is 14 residues long. V was pared by 0 bases and J by 5 bases, with 10 bases between. From germline, CDR1 is LGHNA and CDR2 YSLEER. The CDR3, as DNA: TGCGCCAGCAGCCAAGATCTGGACCTATATGGCTACACCTTC. This translates into CASSQDLDLYGYTF.

This clone was counted once. The chain links TRBV7-8 to TRBJ1-1, with unresolved D. Germline CDR1 is SGHVS and CDR2 is FQNEAQ. V was trimmed by 8 bases and J by 5 bases, leaving 18 bases between them. This CDR3 is built from 14 residues. The CDR3 spells CASLEHAVVTEAFF. CDR3 nucleotide sequence: TGTGCCAGCTTGGAACATGCGGTAGTAACTGAAGCTTTCTTT.

This chain uses TRBV10-3 with TRBJ2-3; TRBD2 agrees at 7 bases. Trimming at V came to 7 bases and at J to 1 base, leaving 2 bases not matched to a gene. Looked up from germline, CDR1 is ENHRY and CDR2 is SYGVKD. The CDR3 totals 13 residues. CDR3 protein: CAIMGGGTDTQYF. As DNA, the CDR3 is TGTGCCATCATGGGAGGGGGCACAGATACGCAGTATTTT.

The chain carries TRBV13 and TRBJ2-1, with 10 positions matching TRBD1. V dropped 1 base and J dropped 7; count of bases not matched to a gene: 7. This CDR3 is 16 amino acids long. Germline V gene sequence: CDR1 PRHDT, CDR2 FYEKMQ (reference sequence). The CDR3 DNA sequence: TGTGCCAGCAGCTTAGTCGGACAGGGGGAAGGGAATGAGCAGTTCTTC. Its protein product is CASSLVGQGEGNEQFF.

Here the CDR3 reads CASSEYPRGGDGYTF. The CDR3 DNA follows: TGTGCCAGCAGTGAATATCCGCGAGGGGGCGATGGCTACACCTTC. The rearrangement uses TRBV6-1 and TRBJ1-2, with 7 bases lining up with TRBD1. The CDR3 has 15 amino acids. The germline CDR1 and CDR2 sequences are MNHNS and SASEGT. Trimming removed 2 bases from V and 6 bases from J; junction bases left unmatched: 9.

The J gene is TRBJ1-2, the V gene TRBV6-5; the D gene is possibly TRBD1 (6 bases). CDR1 and CDR2 (germline): MNHEY, SVGAGI. Trimming stripped 6 bases from V and 6 bases from J, with 11 bases between. This CDR3 has 12 residues. CDR3 sequence reads: CASSQGRDGYTF. CDR3 coding DNA: TGTGCCAGCAGCCAGGGGAGGGATGGCTACACCTTC.

This chain joins TRBV6-6 and TRBJ1-6; 9 positions agree with TRBD1. The CDR3 is 15 residues long. Unmatched junction bases numbered 9, after V lost 5 bases and J lost 10 bases. The V gene's germline CDR1 is MNHNY and CDR2 SVGAGI (reference sequence). CDR3 sequence: CASSPTGGSGSPLHF. In DNA form, the CDR3 reads TGTGCCAGCAGTCCCACAGGGGGCTCAGGATCACCCCTCCACTTT.

The V call is TRBV12-5, the J call TRBJ2-5; 7 bases are shared with TRBD1. After removal of 2 bases from V and 3 bases from J, the junction contained 12 bases not matched to a gene. CDR3 size: 17 residues. CDR1 is LGHNT, CDR2 FRNRAP, per germline. DNA of the CDR3: TGTGCTAGTGGTTTGACGCCAACAGGGGAATGGAAAGAGACCCAGTACTTC. It is translated as CASGLTPTGEWKETQYF.

The V and J genes are TRBV25-1 and TRBJ1-2; D possibly corresponds to TRBD1 (5 bases). From germline, CDR1 is MGHDK and CDR2 SYGVNS. V lost 6 bases and J 5 bases, leaving 16 bases between the germline ends. This CDR3 is built from 14 residues. The CDR3 is CASRGGGVGYGYTF. The DNA of the CDR3 is TGTGCCAGCAGAGGTGGAGGGGTAGGGTATGGCTACACCTTC.

The chain carries TRBV4-1 and TRBJ2-1, with 8 bases aligning to TRBD2. Germline CDR1 MGHRA, CDR2 YSYEKL. The CDR3 is 18 residues long. The ends lost 3 bases at V and 7 bases at J; junction bases unmatched: 17. CDR3 in DNA: TGCGCCAGCAGCCATCTACTACCGGGGCAGGGCGGGGGGAATGAGCAGTTCTTC. This gives the protein CASSHLLPGQGGGNEQFF.

This rearrangement joins TRBV4-1 to TRBJ1-1; D remains unclear. V was cut by 0 bases and J by 6 bases, with 11 bases left in between. This CDR3 has 14 amino acids. The germline gives CDR1 MGHRA, CDR2 YSYEKL. CDR3 sequence reads: CASSQELRDSEAFF. CDR3 coding DNA: TGCGCCAGCAGCCAAGAACTCCGGGATTCTGAAGCTTTCTTT.

The J gene is TRBJ1-1, the V gene TRBV6-5, with D uncertain. This CDR3 comprises 14 residues. Per the germline V gene, CDR1 is MNHEY and CDR2 is SVGAGI. The ends were cut back, 4 bases at V and 1 base at J, with 10 bases in the middle. CDR3 protein: CASSSSLRNTEAFF. The CDR3, as DNA: TGTGCCAGCAGTTCTTCTCTACGGAACACTGAAGCTTTCTTT.

The CDR3 DNA reads TGTGCCAGCAGTGAAGGTCCGGGGGGCTCCTACGAGCAGTACTTC. Amino acids: CASSEGPGGSYEQYF. The chain couples TRBV6-1 to TRBJ2-7; 7 bases agree with TRBD2. This CDR3 is built from 15 residues. Trimming cost V 1 base and J 0 bases; bases outside gene matches: 3. CDR1 and CDR2 from the germline V gene are MNHNS and SASEGT.

With respect to this clone: Other nucleotide sequences from this sample produce the same CDR3. The gene calls are TRBV9 and TRBJ2-3; no reliable D call. The CDR3 runs to 13 residues. The germline V and J ends were trimmed by 0 bases and 0 bases, with 2 bases remaining between them. CDR1 and CDR2 from the germline V gene are SGDLS and YYNGEE. The CDR3 loop reads CASSVVSTDTQYF. In DNA form, the CDR3 reads TGTGCCAGCAGCGTAGTGAGCACAGATACGCAGTATTTT. Using reference TRBV9 and TRBJ2-3 for the parts outside the CDR3, the full variable domain is DSGVTQTPKHLITATGQRVTLRCSPRSGDLSVYWYQQSLDQGLQFLIQYYNGEERAKGNILERFSAQQFPDLHSELNLSSLELGDSALYFCASSVVSTDTQYFGPGTRLTVL.

CDR3 sequence (DNA): TGTGCCAGCAGCCCAGGGGGCAATGGGGCCAACGTCCTGACTTTC. Amino acid sequence: CASSPGGNGANVLTF. The rearrangement links TRBV7-3 to TRBJ2-6, with TRBD1 matching over 8 bases. Germline V gives CDR1 SGHTA, CDR2 FQGTGA. This CDR3 contains 15 residues. After removal of 5 bases from V and 3 bases from J, the junction contained 3 bases not matched to a gene.

The chain recombines TRBV7-8 with TRBJ2-3; D unclear. From germline, CDR1 is SGHVS and CDR2 FQNEAQ. Deletions cut 5 bases from V and 3 bases from J, with 15 bases between. This CDR3 has 15 residues. Written as DNA, the CDR3 is TGTGCCAGCAGCCGTGTAGGGTTAGGGACAGATACGCAGTATTTT. Translating it yields CASSRVGLGTDTQYF.

The chain recombines TRBV7-9 with TRBJ2-3; possibly TRBD2 for D (5 bases). Trimming pared 1 base from V and 2 bases from J, leaving 13 bases between. Germline values: CDR1 SEHNR, CDR2 FQNEAQ (reference sequence). The CDR3 extends over 16 amino acids. Here the CDR3 reads CASSLESSPNTDTQYF. Here the CDR3 DNA reads TGTGCCAGCAGCTTAGAGTCTAGCCCTAACACAGATACGCAGTATTTT.

As for this clone: At one end, the junction sequence differs from germline, possibly due to a read error. This rearrangement joins TRBV4-1 to TRBJ1-1, with D unclear. The CDR3 runs to 11 residues. Germline lookup yields CDR1 MGHRA and CDR2 YSYEKL. CDR3 DNA: TGCGCCAGCAGCCAAGATCTCCGAACAATATTT. Its protein product is CASSQDLRTIF.

This rearrangement joins TRBV30 to TRBJ2-5; 12 bases are a match to TRBD2. Germline-derived CDR1 and CDR2 are GTSNPN and SVGIG (reference sequence). This CDR3 is built from 17 residues. The J segment lost 4 bases and the V segment lost 0 bases, leaving 9 bases of the junction unmatched. The CDR3 DNA is TGTGCCTGGAGTGTACCGGGGCTAGCGGGAGGGTTAGAGACCCAGTACTTC. This gives the protein CAWSVPGLAGGLETQYF.

The rearrangement uses TRBV13 and TRBJ2-3; no clear D gene. The CDR3 covers 13 residues. Trimming removed 5 bases from V and 6 bases from J, with 12 bases in between. Germline V gene data show CDR1 as PRHDT and CDR2 as FYEKMQ (reference sequence). CDR3 in amino acids: CASSPSLRDTQYF. The DNA for the CDR3 is TGTGCCAGCAGCCCCTCCCTCAGGGATACGCAGTATTTT.

The J gene is TRBJ1-2, the V gene TRBV30; D unresolved. V lost 4 bases to trimming and J lost 8 bases, with 14 bases between them. In germline, CDR1 is GTSNPN, CDR2 SVGIG (reference sequence). The CDR3 is 12 amino acids. The CDR3 loop is CAWIGTAGGYTF. CDR3 in DNA: TGTGCCTGGATTGGAACGGCGGGGGGCTACACCTTC.

In this sample, this clone turned up once. This chain joins TRBV4-2 and TRBJ2-7; the D gene is possibly TRBD2 (6 bases). The CDR3 covers 15 residues. V was trimmed by 3 bases and J by 4 bases, leaving 16 bases between them. The V gene's germline CDR1 is LGHNA and CDR2 YNFKEQ. CDR3 region: CASSQFTGEAYEQYF. CDR3 coding DNA: TGTGCCAGCAGCCAGTTTACCGGGGAGGCGTACGAGCAGTACTTC.

This rearrangement joins TRBV23-1 to TRBJ2-5; no definite D call. TRBV23-1 carries the ORF label, with uncertain function. This CDR3 comprises 14 residues. The V and J ends lost 3 bases and 1 base respectively, with 9 bases between them. In DNA form, the CDR3 reads TGCGCCAGCAGTCAGTGCGAGACCCAAGAGACCCAGTACTTC. As protein: CASSQCETQETQYF.